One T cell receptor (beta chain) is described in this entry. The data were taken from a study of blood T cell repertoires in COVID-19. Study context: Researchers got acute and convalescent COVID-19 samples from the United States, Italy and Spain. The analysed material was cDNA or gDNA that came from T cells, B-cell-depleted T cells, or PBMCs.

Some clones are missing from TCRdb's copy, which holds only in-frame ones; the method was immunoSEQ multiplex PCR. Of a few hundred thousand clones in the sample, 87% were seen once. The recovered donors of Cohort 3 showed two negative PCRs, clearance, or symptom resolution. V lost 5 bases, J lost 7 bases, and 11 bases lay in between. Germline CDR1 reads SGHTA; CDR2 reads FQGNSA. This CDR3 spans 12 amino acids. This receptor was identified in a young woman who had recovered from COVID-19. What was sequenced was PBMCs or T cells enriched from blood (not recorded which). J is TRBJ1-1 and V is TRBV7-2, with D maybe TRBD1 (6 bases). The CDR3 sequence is CASSRGIGEAFF. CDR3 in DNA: TGTGCCAGCAGCAGGGGGATCGGTGAAGCTTTCTTT. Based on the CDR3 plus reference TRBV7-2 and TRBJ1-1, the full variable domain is GAGVSQSPSNKVTEKGKDVELRCDPISGHTALYWYRQSLGQGLEFLIYFQGNSAPDKSGLPSDRFSAERTGGSVSTLTIQRTQQEDSAVYLCASSRGIGEAFFGQGTRLTVV.